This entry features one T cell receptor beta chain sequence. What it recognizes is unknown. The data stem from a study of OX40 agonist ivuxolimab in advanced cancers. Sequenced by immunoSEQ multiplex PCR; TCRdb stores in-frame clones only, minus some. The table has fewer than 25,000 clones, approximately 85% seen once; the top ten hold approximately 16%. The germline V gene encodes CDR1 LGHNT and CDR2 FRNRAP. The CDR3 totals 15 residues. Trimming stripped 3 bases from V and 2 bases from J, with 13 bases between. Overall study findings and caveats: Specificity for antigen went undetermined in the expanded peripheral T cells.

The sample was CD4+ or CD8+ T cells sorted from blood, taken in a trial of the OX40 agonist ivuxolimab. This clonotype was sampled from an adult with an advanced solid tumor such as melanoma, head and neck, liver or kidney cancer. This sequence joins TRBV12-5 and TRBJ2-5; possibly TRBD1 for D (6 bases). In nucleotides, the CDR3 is TGTGCTAGTGGTTTATCACAGGGACCACAAGAGACCCAGTACTTC. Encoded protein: CASGLSQGPQETQYF.